Shown below are 30 T cell receptor beta chains from a single sample sequenced in a study of blood T cell repertoires in COVID-19 (dated by TCRdb to 2020 to 2022). The method behind the library was the immunoSEQ multiplex PCR assay. TCRdb re-hosts the immuneACCESS table, in-frame sequences only. Its copies lack some clones; in the studies checked, an unresolved V gene accounts for under half of them, and the cause for the rest is not known. The sample contains about 160,000 clones, more than 75% of them found a single time. Approximately 6.6% of the sample lies in the top ten. The specimen sequenced was PBMCs or T cells enriched from blood (not recorded which). The receptors originated from a woman in her fifties or sixties who had recovered from COVID-19.

Comments on this clone: Other nucleotide sequences in the sample specify the same CDR3. This chain uses TRBV20-1 with TRBJ1-1; 12 nucleotides agree with TRBD1. This CDR3 spans 11 amino acids. V was pared by 6 bases and J by 12 bases, with 5 bases of the junction left unmatched. CDR1 is DFQATT and CDR2 is SNEGSKA in the germline V gene (reference sequence). DNA of the CDR3: TGCAGTGCGGGACAGGGGGCGTCAACTTTCTTT. It yields the protein CSAGQGASTFF.

This chain joins TRBV3-1 (or the pseudogene TRBV3-2) and TRBJ2-3; 8 bases agree with TRBD2. Germline-derived CDR1 and CDR2 are LGHDT and YNNKEL (reference sequence). This CDR3 spans 14 amino acids. V was pared by 5 bases and J by 4 bases, with 5 bases of the junction left unmatched. The CDR3 sequence: CASSGLAGSDTQYF. CDR3 DNA: TGTGCCAGCAGCGGCTTAGCGGGGTCAGATACGCAGTATTTT.

The chain employs TRBV5-5 and TRBJ2-2; D perhaps matches TRBD2 (5 bases). Germline V CDR1 and CDR2: SGHKS, YYEKEE (reference sequence). This CDR3 contains 17 residues. Trimming pared 0 bases from V and 4 bases from J, leaving 16 bases between. In DNA form, the CDR3 reads TGTGCCAGCAGCTTGGGCCCCGGAGGTTCCCCCACCGGGGAGCTGTTTTTT. Amino acid sequence: CASSLGPGGSPTGELFF. Variable domain in full (rest from reference TRBV5-5 and TRBJ2-2): DAGVTQSPTHLIKTRGQQVTLRCSPISGHKSVSWYQQVLGQGPQFIFQYYEKEERGRGNFPDRFSARQFPNYSSELNVNALLLGDSALYLCASSLGPGGSPTGELFFGEGSRLTVL.

The V gene is TRBV7-3, the J gene TRBJ1-1; 8 bases line up with TRBD1. Germline assignment: CDR1 SGHTA and CDR2 FQGTGA. V lost 5 bases, J lost 0 bases, and 5 bases stayed unmatched. CDR3 length: 15 residues. CDR3 nucleotides: TGTGCCAGCAGCCGGACAGGGACAATGAACACTGAAGCTTTCTTT. Its translation is CASSRTGTMNTEAFF.

V gene TRBV21-1 combines with J gene TRBJ1-2. TRBV21-1 is flagged as a pseudogene. The CDR3 is 16 residues long. As DNA, the CDR3 is TGTGCCAGCCGGGAACATTACCGACTTACTAACTATGGCTACACCTTC. Protein product: CASREHYRLTNYGYTF.

The chain uses TRBV19 and TRBJ1-5; 8 nucleotides line up with TRBD1. Trimming removed 9 bases from V and 4 bases from J; junction bases left unmatched: 11. The germline CDR1 and CDR2 sequences are LNHDA and SQIVND (reference sequence). The CDR3 runs to 15 residues. CDR3 amino acids: CARELRGRRNQPQHF. CDR3 bases: TGTGCCAGAGAACTCAGGGGGCGCAGGAATCAGCCCCAGCATTTT. Looking up the rest from reference TRBV19 and TRBJ1-5 gives the full variable domain: DGGITQSPKYLFRKEGQNVTLSCEQNLNHDAMYWYRQDPGQGLRLIYYSQIVNDFQKGDIAEGYSVSREKKESFPLTVTSAQKNPTAFYLCARELRGRRNQPQHFGDGTRLSIL.

The chain uses TRBV28 and TRBJ2-4; weak D call: TRBD2 (7 bases). The germline V and J ends were trimmed by 6 bases and 9 bases, with 24 bases remaining between them. Per germline, CDR1 MDHEN and CDR2 SYDVKM. The CDR3 length is 16 residues. The CDR3 bases are TGTGCCAGCAGCTCCGCAGCGACGGGGGGCTGGGGCATTCAGTACTTC. This gives the protein CASSSAATGGWGIQYF. The whole variable domain, filled in from reference TRBV28 and TRBJ2-4, reads DVKVTQSSRYLVKRTGEKVFLECVQDMDHENMFWYRQDPGLGLRLIYFSYDVKMKEKGDIPEGYSVSREKKERFSLILESASTNQTSMYLCASSSAATGGWGIQYFGAGTRLSVL.

The sample holds one count of this clone. J is TRBJ2-5 and V is TRBV4-1, with TRBD2 matching 10 bases. The trim removed 0 bases at V and 5 bases at J, leaving 9 bases unmatched. Per germline, CDR1 MGHRA and CDR2 YSYEKL. The CDR3 extends over 17 amino acids. CDR3 nucleotide sequence: TGCGCCAGCAGCCAAGAGGGGGGACTAGCGTTGGGGGAGACCCAGTACTTC. Encoded protein: CASSQEGGLALGETQYF.

This chain joins TRBV24-1 and TRBJ1-2, with TRBD1 matching over 7 bases. CDR1 and CDR2 (germline): KGHDR, SFDVKD. V shed 7 bases, J shed 5 bases, and the junction held 6 bases outside the gene matches. This CDR3 region has 13 residues. This CDR3 reads CATRAGGAYGYTF. The DNA for the CDR3 is TGTGCCACCAGGGCAGGGGGTGCGTATGGCTACACCTTC.

The J gene is TRBJ1-1, the V gene TRBV4-1; a weak D match, TRBD1 (6 bases). CDR3 length: 15 amino acids. The V gene lost 4 bases and the J gene lost 3 bases, with 15 bases spanning the gap. The germline V gene encodes CDR1 MGHRA and CDR2 YSYEKL. The CDR3 DNA reads TGCGCCAGCAGCCCCCTGGGGGCGGGGGACACTGAAGCTTTCTTT. Protein: CASSPLGAGDTEAFF.

This clone has just one count. This chain uses TRBV4-1 with TRBJ2-4; TRBD1 agrees at 9 bases. V lost 4 bases, J lost 3 bases, and 7 bases stayed unmatched. Germline assignment: CDR1 MGHRA and CDR2 YSYEKL. This CDR3 spans 16 amino acids. DNA of the CDR3: TGCGCCAGCAGCCCACGGGACAGGGTGGGCAAAAACATTCAGTACTTC. Encoded protein: CASSPRDRVGKNIQYF.

The chain links TRBV5-1 to TRBJ2-1; the D gene is possibly TRBD2 (6 bases). The CDR3 sequence is 15 residues long. The germline V gene has CDR1 SGHRS and CDR2 YFSETQ. V was clipped by 0 bases and J by 6 bases, with 13 bases between them. As DNA, the CDR3 is TGCGCCAGCAGCTTGGGAGGACTACGGTCCAATGAGCAGTTCTTC. Translated, it gives CASSLGGLRSNEQFF.

This clone occurred a few times. The CDR3 is CASSQTVALNQPQHF. In DNA form, the CDR3 reads TGCGCCAGCAGCCAAACCGTGGCCCTGAATCAGCCCCAGCATTTT. The rearrangement joins TRBV4-1 to TRBJ1-5; D uncertain. The CDR3 loop spans 15 amino acids. From germline, CDR1 is MGHRA and CDR2 YSYEKL. Trimming stripped 2 bases from V and 4 bases from J, with 12 bases between.

This chain links TRBV6-1 with TRBJ1-1; D is undetermined. In germline, CDR1 is MNHNS, CDR2 SASEGT. This CDR3 comprises 13 residues. Trimming removed 1 base from V and 3 bases from J, with 6 bases in between. The CDR3 DNA sequence: TGTGCCAGCAGTGAAGAGAGGGACACTGAAGCTTTCTTT. This codes for CASSEERDTEAFF.

The V gene is TRBV9, the J gene TRBJ2-2; D not certain. The CDR3 is 16 residues long. The germline gives CDR1 SGDLS, CDR2 YYNGEE. V lost 0 bases and J 1 base, leaving 10 bases between the germline ends. The DNA of the CDR3 is TGTGCCAGCAGCGTAGGCCCAGCGATGAACACCGGGGAGCTGTTTTTT. As protein: CASSVGPAMNTGELFF.

The V gene is TRBV5-5, the J gene TRBJ1-5, with 10 bases identical to TRBD1. The germline V gene has CDR1 SGHKS and CDR2 YYEKEE (reference sequence). V gave up 3 bases and J gave up 5 bases; unmatched junction bases: 2. There are 14 residues in the CDR3. The CDR3: CASSYGTGDQPQHF. For the CDR3, the DNA is TGTGCCAGCAGCTATGGGACAGGGGATCAGCCCCAGCATTTT. The variable domain in full, with the rest retrieved from reference TRBV5-5 and TRBJ1-5, is DAGVTQSPTHLIKTRGQQVTLRCSPISGHKSVSWYQQVLGQGPQFIFQYYEKEERGRGNFPDRFSARQFPNYSSELNVNALLLGDSALYLCASSYGTGDQPQHFGDGTRLSIL.

J is TRBJ2-7 and V is TRBV5-6, with 8 bases fitting TRBD1. Germline-derived CDR1 and CDR2 are SGHDT and YYEEEE. The CDR3 has 16 amino acids. Trimming took 0 bases from V and 2 from J; bases not matched to a gene: 7. This CDR3 reads CASSLAVGTGAYEQYF. The CDR3 nucleotides are TGTGCCAGCAGCTTGGCCGTTGGGACAGGAGCCTACGAGCAGTACTTC.

The chain is built from TRBV19 and TRBJ1-5; tentatively, D is TRBD1 (5 bases). This CDR3 contains 14 residues. Germline V CDR1 and CDR2: LNHDA, SQIVND (reference sequence). Between the trimmed V and J ends, which lost 6 bases and 6 bases, there was a span of 15 bases. CDR3 DNA sequence: TGTGCCAGTAGGGGGGGTGGGGGTATTCAGCCCCAGCATTTT. Amino acid sequence: CASRGGGGIQPQHF.

The chain couples TRBV5-4 to TRBJ2-1; 9 nucleotides line up with TRBD1. This CDR3 region has 15 residues. Trimming removed 6 bases from V and 7 bases from J; junction bases left unmatched: 11. In germline, CDR1 is SGHNT, CDR2 YYREEE (reference sequence). For the CDR3, the DNA is TGTGCCAGCACCCCGTCAGGGACAGGGTCAAATGAGCAGTTCTTC. Translating gives CASTPSGTGSNEQFF.

The rearrangement uses TRBV19 and TRBJ1-5; D uncertain. The V gene's germline CDR1 is LNHDA and CDR2 SQIVND (reference sequence). With 11 bases removed from V and 5 bases from J, the gap between germline ends came to 10 bases. This CDR3 is built from 11 residues. The CDR3, as DNA: TGTGCCCGCGGTTGGGATCAGCCCCAGCATTTT. Translation: CARGWDQPQHF.

The rearrangement joins TRBV4-3 to TRBJ2-3, with D possibly TRBD2 on 7 matching bases. CDR1 LGHNA and CDR2 YSLEER come from the germline V gene. Trimming removed 3 bases from V and 2 bases from J, with 12 bases in between. CDR3 length: 15 amino acids. CDR3 in amino acids: CASSQGGGITDTQYF. CDR3 sequence (DNA): TGCGCCAGCAGCCAGGGAGGGGGAATCACAGATACGCAGTATTTT.

The rearrangement links TRBV9 to TRBJ2-2, with 11 bases lining up with TRBD2. The CDR3 covers 16 residues. Per the germline V gene, CDR1 is SGDLS and CDR2 is YYNGEE. Trimming at V came to 4 bases and at J to 1 base, leaving 3 bases not matched to a gene. The DNA of the CDR3 is TGTGCCAGCAGCCCTGGACTAGCGGGGAACACCGGGGAGCTGTTTTTT. Residues: CASSPGLAGNTGELFF. The complete variable domain, with remaining parts taken from reference TRBV9 and TRBJ2-2, reads DSGVTQTPKHLITATGQRVTLRCSPRSGDLSVYWYQQSLDQGLQFLIQYYNGEERAKGNILERFSAQQFPDLHSELNLSSLELGDSALYFCASSPGLAGNTGELFFGEGSRLTVL.

This rearrangement joins TRBV5-4 to TRBJ2-7; D gene unclear. CDR1 and CDR2 (germline): SGHNT, YYREEE (reference sequence). The CDR3 is 13 amino acids. V was pared by 2 bases and J by 1 base, with 7 bases between. The CDR3 bases are TGTGCCAGCAGCTTACTGAATTCCTACGAGCAGTACTTC. This gives the protein CASSLLNSYEQYF.

This clone was counted a single time. This chain uses TRBV27 with TRBJ2-7; 9 bases match TRBD1. CDR3 size: 15 residues. V shed 5 bases, J shed 2 bases, and the junction held 7 bases outside the gene matches. Germline-derived CDR1 and CDR2 are MNHEY and SMNVEV (reference sequence). The CDR3: CASSRTGTGTYEQYF. The CDR3 DNA reads as TGTGCCAGCAGTAGAACCGGGACAGGGACCTACGAGCAGTACTTC.

The rearrangement uses TRBV6-5 and TRBJ1-1; 11 bases agree with TRBD1. The trim removed 2 bases at V and 13 bases at J, leaving 15 bases unmatched. The CDR3 is made up of 16 amino acids. Germline V gene lookup returns CDR1 MNHEY and CDR2 SVGAGI. The CDR3: CASSYLGDGAGQGDFF. DNA of the CDR3: TGTGCCAGCAGTTACCTCGGGGATGGGGCGGGACAGGGGGATTTCTTT.

Details on this clone: The sample holds other DNA sequences that translate to the same CDR3. The rearrangement joins TRBV2 to TRBJ1-1, with a weak D call TRBD1 (6 bases). CDR3 length: 13 amino acids. In germline, CDR1 is SNHLY, CDR2 FYNNEI. The V end lost 5 bases, the J end lost 2 bases, and 9 bases lay between the germline ends. The CDR3 DNA sequence: TGTGCCAGCAGTTACAGGGAAAACACTGAAGCTTTCTTT. Translated: CASSYRENTEAFF.

The chain employs TRBV6-2 or TRBV6-3 and TRBJ2-5; 9 bases line up with TRBD1. Germline trimming cut 0 bases from V and 5 bases from J; bases unmatched to any gene: 4. CDR3 size: 15 residues. Looked up from germline, CDR1 is MNHEY and CDR2 is SVGEGT. The CDR3 DNA is TGTGCCAGCAGTTACTCTACAGGGGGCAGGGAGACCCAGTACTTC. Translating gives CASSYSTGGRETQYF.

The V call is TRBV16, the J call TRBJ1-1; D is perhaps TRBD1 (5 bases). The CDR3 runs to 12 residues. CDR1 and CDR2 (germline): KGHSY, FQNENV. V was trimmed by 0 bases and J by 11 bases, leaving 10 bases between them. CDR3 nucleotide sequence: TGTGCCAGCAGCCAATCGGCAGGGTTGGCTTTCTTT. It encodes CASSQSAGLAFF. The full variable domain, in which reference TRBV16 and TRBJ1-1 provide the parts outside the CDR3, is GEEVAQTPKHLVRGEGQKAKLYCAPIKGHSYVFWYQQVLKNEFKFLISFQNENVFDETGMPKERFSAKCLPNSPCSLEIQATKLEDSAVYFCASSQSAGLAFFGQGTRLTVV.

This clone was detected many times. The chain employs TRBV4-1 and TRBJ2-3, with 9 bases fitting TRBD2. Trimming at V came to 3 bases and at J to 2 bases, leaving 9 bases not matched to a gene. The CDR3 is 17 amino acids. In germline, CDR1 is MGHRA, CDR2 YSYEKL. The CDR3 DNA follows: TGCGCCAGCAGCCAGCCACCGGGACTAGCTTACACAGATACGCAGTATTTT. It specifies CASSQPPGLAYTDTQYF.

The V and J genes are TRBV6-5 and TRBJ2-3, with 9 nucleotides matching TRBD2. CDR1 MNHEY and CDR2 SVGAGI come from the germline V gene. The CDR3 sequence is 15 residues long. The V segment lost 3 bases and the J segment 2 bases; nucleotides outside the gene matches: 3. This CDR3 is CASSYGGGDTDTQYF. The CDR3 bases are TGTGCCAGCAGTTATGGCGGGGGGGACACAGATACGCAGTATTTT.